This T cell receptor beta chain was recovered during a study of CD8 T cells in ankylosing spondylitis. Study-wide results and caveats: The study looked at matched synovial fluid samples from ankylosing spondylitis patients. Disease-linked clones were reported to be significantly enriched there.

TCR beta libraries were made by quantitative 5'-RACE with molecular barcodes. TCRdb called the 5' RACE reads again in MiXCR, with one record for every CDR3 protein. The table lists some 200,000 distinct CDR3 sequences, more than 25% of them singletons, with more than 6.5% in the top ten. Germline values: CDR1 DFQATT, CDR2 SNEGSKA (reference sequence). Germline trimming cut 6 bases from V and 1 base from J; bases unmatched to any gene: 9. The CDR3 has 15 amino acids. This clonotype was seen a few times. The antigen remains unidentified. The V and J genes are TRBV20-1 and TRBJ2-7; 10 nucleotides match TRBD1. The receptor was isolated from a male donor with ankylosing spondylitis or in good health (not recorded which). The specimen was blood, either unsorted or a sorted T cell fraction (not recorded which). CDR3 region: CSASRTGGISYEQYF. For the CDR3, the DNA is TGCAGTGCAAGTCGGACAGGGGGTATTTCCTACGAGCAGTACTTC.